Shown below are 32 T cell receptor beta chains from a single sample sequenced in a study of blood T cell repertoires in COVID-19 (dated by TCRdb to the early 2020s). The library was obtained by the immunoSEQ multiplex PCR assay. TCRdb limited this immuneACCESS table to in-frame rearrangements with V and J called. A share of clones is missing; checked studies link under half to unresolved V genes, and the rest is unexplained. The sample table contains a few hundred thousand clones; only one count was recorded for roughly nine tenths of them. Less than 2.5% of the sample belongs to the ten largest clones. Sequenced input: peripheral blood. Receptor source: a man between 18 and 35 years old with active or convalescent COVID-19.

The chain recombines TRBV24-1 with TRBJ2-3, with 7 bases that match TRBD1. CDR1 and CDR2 from the germline V gene are KGHDR and SFDVKD. The CDR3 runs to 17 residues. Germline trimming cut 4 bases from V and 1 base from J; bases unmatched to any gene: 10. This CDR3 reads CATSEGLRTGRTDTQYF. CDR3 DNA: TGTGCCACCAGTGAAGGTCTCAGGACAGGCCGCACAGATACGCAGTATTTT.

The chain has TRBV28 and TRBJ1-1; possibly TRBD1 for D (6 bases). Germline loops: CDR1 MDHEN, CDR2 SYDVKM. There are 16 residues in the CDR3. Trimming left V 3 bases short and J 3 bases short, with 17 bases between. In DNA form, the CDR3 reads TGTGCCAGCAGTTTGCCTGAGGACAGTAGGGACACTGAAGCTTTCTTT. As protein: CASSLPEDSRDTEAFF. The full variable domain, with the rest looked up from reference TRBV28 and TRBJ1-1, is DVKVTQSSRYLVKRTGEKVFLECVQDMDHENMFWYRQDPGLGLRLIYFSYDVKMKEKGDIPEGYSVSREKKERFSLILESASTNQTSMYLCASSLPEDSRDTEAFFGQGTRLTVV.

The rearrangement joins TRBV28 to TRBJ1-5; D perhaps matches TRBD1 (6 bases). From germline, CDR1 is MDHEN and CDR2 SYDVKM. Between the trimmed V and J ends, which lost 5 bases and 0 bases, there was a span of 17 bases. This CDR3 contains 17 residues. CDR3 DNA sequence: TGTGCCAGCAGTACTAATCGACAGGAATATAGCAATCAGCCCCAGCATTTT. Protein: CASSTNRQEYSNQPQHF.

The rearrangement joins TRBV10-3 to TRBJ2-3; possible D gene TRBD1, 8 bases. The CDR3 sequence is 14 residues long. V lost 8 bases and J lost 0, with 12 bases in between. The V gene's germline CDR1 is ENHRY and CDR2 SYGVKD. The CDR3 DNA sequence: TGTGCCATCGAACAGGGGGGGAGCACAGATACGCAGTATTTT. Its translation is CAIEQGGSTDTQYF.

The chain employs TRBV19 and TRBJ2-7; D perhaps matches TRBD1 (7 bases). The CDR3 runs to 16 residues. V lost 3 bases and J lost 0, with 15 bases in between. Germline CDR1 LNHDA, CDR2 SQIVND (reference sequence). In DNA form, the CDR3 reads TGTGCCAGTAGTATCCTGGCGGGGACAGCCTCCTACGAGCAGTACTTC. Its protein product is CASSILAGTASYEQYF.

V is TRBV5-1 and J is TRBJ2-7; D is possibly TRBD2 (5 bases). The CDR3 loop spans 14 amino acids. Germline V CDR1 and CDR2: SGHRS, YFSETQ. Between the trimmed V and J ends, which lost 0 bases and 1 base, there was a span of 8 bases. CDR3 nucleotide sequence: TGCGCCAGCAGCTTGGAACGGGGTTCCTACGAGCAGTACTTC. Its translation is CASSLERGSYEQYF.

The chain's CDR3 is CASSLGLAGNNEQFF. DNA of the CDR3: TGCGCCAGCAGCTTGGGACTAGCGGGAAACAATGAGCAGTTCTTC. The chain combines TRBV5-1 with TRBJ2-1; TRBD2 aligns across 11 bases. There are 15 residues in the CDR3. V was pared by 0 bases and J by 5 bases, with 1 base of the junction left unmatched. The germline CDR1 and CDR2 sequences are SGHRS and YFSETQ. Looking up the rest from reference TRBV5-1 and TRBJ2-1 gives the full variable domain: KAGVTQTPRYLIKTRGQQVTLSCSPISGHRSVSWYQQTPGQGLQFLFEYFSETQRNKGNFPGRFSGRQFSNSRSEMNVSTLELGDSALYLCASSLGLAGNNEQFFGPGTRLTVL.

This clone has a handful of counts. This chain joins TRBV6-5 and TRBJ1-5, with a possible D match to TRBD1 (5 bases). The germline gives CDR1 MNHEY, CDR2 SVGAGI. V shed 6 bases and J shed 5 bases, with 11 bases lying between them. CDR3 length: 13 residues. The DNA of the CDR3 is TGTGCCAGCAGCTTAAGCAGGGATCAGCCCCAGCATTTT. It translates to CASSLSRDQPQHF.

The table lists this clone with a few counts. The rearrangement joins TRBV28 to TRBJ1-6; D remains unclear. V lost 7 bases and J 7 bases, leaving 17 bases between the germline ends. The length of the CDR3 is 15 residues. Per the germline V gene, CDR1 is MDHEN and CDR2 is SYDVKM. In DNA, the CDR3 is TGTGCCAGCACCTCTCGTCCAGTTCTCAATTCACCCCTCCACTTT. Translation: CASTSRPVLNSPLHF. Looking up the rest from reference TRBV28 and TRBJ1-6 gives the full variable domain: DVKVTQSSRYLVKRTGEKVFLECVQDMDHENMFWYRQDPGLGLRLIYFSYDVKMKEKGDIPEGYSVSREKKERFSLILESASTNQTSMYLCASTSRPVLNSPLHFGNGTRLTVT.

The rearrangement links TRBV2 to TRBJ1-5; D ambiguous. The CDR3 sequence is 13 residues long. Per the germline V gene, CDR1 is SNHLY and CDR2 is FYNNEI. Trimming stripped 3 bases from V and 7 bases from J, with 10 bases between. The CDR3 nucleotides read TGTGCCAGCAGTGAGCAGCCCGGGCAGCCCCAGCATTTT. Amino acids: CASSEQPGQPQHF.

This rearrangement joins TRBV7-9 to TRBJ2-7; 8 bases line up with TRBD1. The CDR3 is 14 amino acids. V shed 5 bases, J shed 2 bases, and the junction held 5 bases outside the gene matches. CDR1 is SEHNR and CDR2 is FQNEAQ in the germline V gene (reference sequence). The CDR3 coding sequence is TGTGCCAGCAGCAGACAGGGGCAAGCCTACGAGCAGTACTTC. It is translated as CASSRQGQAYEQYF.

Details on this clone: Germline is not matched at one junction end, which may reflect a read error. The genes are TRBV4-3 and TRBJ1-2; D is possibly TRBD1 (6 bases). CDR1 and CDR2 (germline): LGHNA, YSLEER. The CDR3 runs to 13 residues. The CDR3 nucleotides are TGCGCCAGCAGCCAAGTAGACCAAGGGGGACGACCGTTC. It specifies CASSQVDQGGRPF.

In this sample, this clone turned up once. The chain recombines TRBV11-3 with TRBJ2-1, with 11 bases aligning to TRBD2. The length of the CDR3 is 16 residues. The germline CDR1 and CDR2 sequences are SGHNT and YENEEA. J lost 3 bases, V lost 1 base, and 2 bases had no gene match. CDR3 in amino acids: CASSLGGLADYNEQFF. The DNA of the CDR3 is TGTGCCAGCAGCTTAGGGGGACTAGCGGACTACAATGAGCAGTTCTTC.

This clone was recorded once. This rearrangement joins TRBV4-1 to TRBJ1-2, with unresolved D. Germline assignment: CDR1 MGHRA and CDR2 YSYEKL. Trimming pared 0 bases from V and 1 base from J, leaving 6 bases between. The CDR3 extends over 14 amino acids. The CDR3 loop reads CASSQDPFNYGYTF. The DNA for the CDR3 is TGCGCCAGCAGCCAAGATCCGTTTAACTATGGCTACACCTTC.

V usage is TRBV5-1 and J usage is TRBJ2-1; 8 bases are a match to TRBD2. J gave up 4 bases and V 4 bases, and 7 bases lay outside the gene matches. CDR3 size: 15 residues. Germline CDR1 SGHRS, CDR2 YFSETQ. In DNA, the CDR3 is TGCGCCAGCAGCCCAACGGGGGGGCCGTACAATGAGCAGTTCTTC. It specifies CASSPTGGPYNEQFF.

This clone was recorded a few times. The chain joins TRBV16 to TRBJ1-1; 11 nucleotides match TRBD1. V shed 2 bases, J shed 5 bases, and the junction held 1 base outside the gene matches. CDR1 is KGHSY, CDR2 FQNENV, per germline. CDR3 length equals 14 residues. The DNA for the CDR3 is TGTGCCAGCAGCCAAGGGACAGGGGGGACTGAAGCTTTCTTT. Protein product: CASSQGTGGTEAFF.

This clone has more than one count but fewer than ten. V gene TRBV12-5 combines with J gene TRBJ1-3; 7 positions match TRBD1. The CDR3 length is 18 residues. Germline V gene sequence: CDR1 LGHNT, CDR2 FRNRAP. V trimming: 2 bases; J trimming: 4 bases; junction bases outside the gene matches: 14. Here the CDR3 reads CASGLITGQVISGNTIYF. CDR3 nucleotides: TGTGCTAGTGGTTTGATTACCGGACAGGTTATATCCGGAAACACCATATATTTT.

This sequence joins TRBV7-2 and TRBJ1-5, with unresolved D. CDR1 is SGHTA, CDR2 FQGNSA, per germline. The germline V and J ends were trimmed by 0 bases and 2 bases, with 8 bases remaining between them. The CDR3 extends over 15 amino acids. The CDR3 here is CASSLASDGNQPQHF. The DNA of the CDR3 is TGTGCCAGCAGCTTAGCCAGCGATGGCAATCAGCCCCAGCATTTT.

This sequence joins TRBV7-8 and TRBJ1-2; 10 bases fit TRBD1. V shed 4 bases, J shed 8 bases, and the junction held 4 bases outside the gene matches. Germline V gives CDR1 SGHVS, CDR2 FQNEAQ. The CDR3 is made up of 13 amino acids. The CDR3 reads CASSSDRGHGYTF. In nucleotides, the CDR3 is TGTGCCAGCAGCTCCGACAGGGGGCACGGCTACACCTTC.

J is TRBJ1-2 and V is TRBV18; D is unresolved. V was pared by 3 bases and J by 4 bases, with 15 bases between. Germline assignment: CDR1 KGHSH and CDR2 LQKENI. The CDR3 has 15 residues. The CDR3 DNA sequence: TGTGCCAGCTCACCGCAAGACACTTTTGGCTATGGCTACACCTTC. Translated, it gives CASSPQDTFGYGYTF.

This chain links TRBV6-5 with TRBJ1-2, with 7 bases fitting TRBD1. CDR3 length: 13 amino acids. CDR1 is MNHEY, CDR2 SVGAGI, per germline. The junction had 9 bases not matched to a gene; V was cut back by 0 bases and J by 14 bases. The CDR3: CASSYSTTGRETF. As DNA, the CDR3 is TGTGCCAGCAGTTACTCGACGACAGGGCGCGAGACCTTC.

The rearrangement joins TRBV7-2 to TRBJ2-1; 7 nucleotides match TRBD1. CDR1 SGHTA and CDR2 FQGNSA come from the germline V gene. V gave up 5 bases and J gave up 6 bases; unmatched junction bases: 4. This CDR3 has 13 amino acids. CDR3 nucleotide sequence: TGTGCCAGCAGCACCTACAGGGGCAATGAGCAGTTCTTC. It codes for CASSTYRGNEQFF.

The V gene is TRBV7-2, the J gene TRBJ1-1; no definite D call. Germline lookup yields CDR1 SGHTA and CDR2 FQGNSA. This CDR3 is 16 amino acids long. Trimming pared 2 bases from V and 1 base from J, leaving 14 bases between. The CDR3 nucleotides read TGTGCCAGCAGCTTACATATCTTTGAGGGGAACACTGAAGCTTTCTTT. Its protein is CASSLHIFEGNTEAFF.

The chain couples TRBV11-2 to TRBJ2-1; maybe TRBD2 (6 bases). V lost 1 base and J lost 9, with 19 bases in between. CDR1 and CDR2 from the germline V gene are SGHAT and FQNNGV. The CDR3 consists of 16 residues. This chain's CDR3 is CASSLVSGVRKREQFF. CDR3 nucleotide sequence: TGTGCCAGCAGCTTAGTCTCGGGAGTCAGGAAGCGTGAGCAGTTCTTC.

V and J are TRBV9 and TRBJ2-1, with D maybe TRBD2 (5 bases). Trimming pared 0 bases from V and 6 bases from J, leaving 7 bases between. In germline, CDR1 is SGDLS, CDR2 YYNGEE. This CDR3 is built from 13 residues. CDR3 nucleotides: TGTGCCAGCAGCGTAGGAGGGATCAATGAGCAGTTCTTC. Its translation: CASSVGGINEQFF.

This rearrangement joins TRBV4-3 to TRBJ2-1; maybe TRBD2 (7 bases). The germline V gene encodes CDR1 LGHNA and CDR2 YSLEER. Trimming removed 0 bases at V and 2 bases at J, with 11 bases between. The CDR3 contains 16 residues. Written as DNA, the CDR3 is TGCGCCAGCAGCCAAGAGGGCGGGGGCGCCTACAATGAGCAGTTCTTC. Translated: CASSQEGGGAYNEQFF.

The V gene is TRBV11-2, the J gene TRBJ2-7; 7 nucleotides align to TRBD1. This CDR3 has 16 residues. Germline values: CDR1 SGHAT, CDR2 FQNNGV. The J segment lost 2 bases and the V segment lost 4 bases, leaving 11 bases of the junction unmatched. CDR3: CASSSAARGTAYEQYF. The CDR3, as DNA: TGTGCCAGCAGCTCAGCAGCGAGGGGGACAGCCTACGAGCAGTACTTC.

The chain recombines TRBV6-6 with TRBJ1-4; 9 bases are a match to TRBD1. CDR1 and CDR2 from the germline V gene are MNHNY and SVGAGI (reference sequence). The V gene end was trimmed by 6 bases and the J gene end by 6 bases; junction bases not matched to a gene: 5. The CDR3 runs to 14 residues. This chain's CDR3 is CASREQGAYEKLFF. CDR3 nucleotides: TGTGCCAGCAGGGAACAGGGGGCATATGAAAAACTGTTTTTT.

The chain has TRBV5-1 and TRBJ1-4; a weak D match, TRBD1 (6 bases). Germline CDR1 SGHRS, CDR2 YFSETQ. This CDR3 has 16 residues. V lost 0 bases and J lost 0, with 9 bases in between. The CDR3 protein is CASSLAGAATNEKLFF. As DNA, the CDR3 is TGCGCCAGCAGCTTGGCAGGGGCTGCAACTAATGAAAAACTGTTTTTT.

The rearrangement links TRBV7-9 to TRBJ2-7, with 9 bases matching TRBD1. The CDR3 totals 18 residues. V lost 4 bases to trimming and J lost 0 bases; unmatched junction nucleotides: 13. Per the germline V gene, CDR1 is SEHNR and CDR2 is FQNEAQ (reference sequence). The CDR3 sequence: CASSSPVPDRGFSYEQYF. The CDR3 DNA follows: TGTGCCAGCAGCTCCCCCGTTCCGGACAGGGGATTCTCCTACGAGCAGTACTTC.

CDR3 loop: CATSDGRPGDTQYF. Written as DNA, the CDR3 is TGTGCCACCAGCGACGGGAGGCCGGGAGATACGCAGTATTTT. This chain links TRBV24-1 with TRBJ2-3; 7 bases line up with TRBD2. The CDR3 covers 14 residues. Germline V gene data show CDR1 as KGHDR and CDR2 as SFDVKD. The V segment lost 7 bases and the J segment 5 bases; nucleotides outside the gene matches: 8.

The rearrangement uses TRBV15 and TRBJ1-4, with TRBD1 matching 8 bases. With 0 bases clipped from V and 4 bases from J, the junction kept 7 bases outside the gene matches. CDR1 and CDR2 (germline): LNHNV, YYDKDF (reference sequence). There are 17 residues in the CDR3. The CDR3 nucleotides are TGTGCCACCAGCAGAGAAGGGACAGGAGGGTTTAATGAAAAACTGTTTTTT. Translation: CATSREGTGGFNEKLFF. Full variable domain (rest looked up from reference TRBV15 and TRBJ1-4): DAMVIQNPRYQVTQFGKPVTLSCSQTLNHNVMYWYQQKSSQAPKLLFHYYDKDFNNEADTPDNFQSRRPNTSFCFLDIRSPGLGDTAMYLCATSREGTGGFNEKLFFGSGTQLSVL.